The rows below give T cell receptor beta chains drawn from one sample of a study of Tregs in tolerant kidney transplant recipients. The data were produced by immunoSEQ multiplex PCR, yet TCRdb's version contains in-frame clones alone and is incomplete. The sample lists tens of thousands of clones, around nine tenths seen once, with over 3.5% in the top ten. The sequencing input was CD8+ T cells from blood. These receptors were collected from a human donor in good health. CDR3s include the opening cysteine and the closing phenylalanine or tryptophan. Each record gives: J gene, V gene, CDR3 protein.

TRBJ2-3 TRBV5-1 CASSFSGRVTDTQYF
TRBJ2-7 TRBV27 CASSPLGGLGSYEQYF
TRBJ2-1 TRBV5-4 CASSFQGVDEQFF
TRBJ2-1 TRBV6-5 CASSYGTYNEQFF
TRBJ2-5 TRBV2 CASSETQNQETQYF
TRBJ2-7 TRBV18 CASSPRSSDTYEQYF
TRBJ2-7 TRBV6-1 CASTPGPGQGYEQYF
TRBJ1-2 TRBV18 CASSPPETYGYTF
TRBJ2-2 TRBV4-1 CASSPREGGLTGELFF
TRBJ2-3 TRBV11-2 CASSEWDTQYF
TRBJ1-2 TRBV6-5 CASRHGSYGYTF
TRBJ1-5 TRBV27 CASSLSGTGENQPQHF
TRBJ2-1 TRBV30 CAWGDNYNEQFF
TRBJ1-1 TRBV6-5 CASSYSSGSNTEAFF
TRBJ2-1 TRBV6-1 CASSELGDRGTNEQFF
TRBJ2-1 TRBV27 CASSLVSRRYNEQFF
TRBJ2-7 TRBV6-1 CAGAGTDSYEQYF
TRBJ1-1 TRBV30 CAWSSLGYTEAFF